The rows below give T cell receptor beta chains drawn from one sample of a study of CD8 T cells in ankylosing spondylitis. A single record per CDR3 protein comes from TCRdb applying MiXCR to the 5' RACE reads. The profile shows hundreds of thousands of distinct CDR3 sequences, about 11% of them singletons. The sequenced sample was blood, either unsorted or a sorted T cell fraction (not recorded which). The receptors come from a male donor with ankylosing spondylitis. Both conserved end residues are part of each CDR3. The D gene is left open where the match is weak. For some rows the clone size is stated as once, few or many, or as a class when expanded; others skip it.

d_gene: NA
j_gene: TRBJ2-3
v_gene: TRBV9
abundance: NA
CDR3nt: TGTGCCAGCAGCGTAGGGGTCAGCACAGATACGCAGTATTTT
CDR3aa: CASSVGVSTDTQYF

d_gene: NA
j_gene: TRBJ1-1
v_gene: TRBV5-1
abundance: NA
CDR3nt: TGCGCCAGCAGCTTGGAATACGGGCGAACTGAAGCTTTCTTT
CDR3aa: CASSLEYGRTEAFF

d_gene: NA
j_gene: TRBJ2-3
v_gene: TRBV7-2
abundance: many
CDR3nt: TGTGCCAGCAGCGGGGACTTCACAGATACGCAGTATTTT
CDR3aa: CASSGDFTDTQYF

d_gene: NA
j_gene: TRBJ1-1
v_gene: TRBV19
abundance: few
CDR3nt: TGTGCCAGTAGTATGTGGAATGAAGCTTTCTTT
CDR3aa: CASSMWNEAFF

d_gene: TRBD2
j_gene: TRBJ2-3
v_gene: TRBV12-3/TRBV12-4
abundance: many
CDR3nt: TGTGCCAGCAGTTTAGCAGTAGCGGGCTTAGATACGCAGTATTTT
CDR3aa: CASSLAVAGLDTQYF

d_gene: NA
j_gene: TRBJ2-7
v_gene: TRBV2
abundance: NA
CDR3nt: TGTGCCAGCAGTCTTCGCTTGGAGCAGTACTTC
CDR3aa: CASSLRLEQYF

d_gene: NA
j_gene: TRBJ1-1
v_gene: TRBV7-2
abundance: few
CDR3nt: TGTGCCAGCAGCTCGTATGGGGGGACTGAAGCTTTCTTT
CDR3aa: CASSSYGGTEAFF

d_gene: NA
j_gene: TRBJ1-1
v_gene: TRBV2
abundance: NA
CDR3nt: TGTGCCAGCAGTGAAGCAACTTATAACACTGAAGCTTTCTTT
CDR3aa: CASSEATYNTEAFF

d_gene: NA
j_gene: TRBJ2-7
v_gene: TRBV28
abundance: NA
CDR3nt: TGTGCCAGCAGCCTTGCCCACCGATCCTACGAGCAGTACTTC
CDR3aa: CASSLAHRSYEQYF

d_gene: TRBD2
j_gene: TRBJ2-1
v_gene: TRBV30
abundance: NA
CDR3nt: TGTGCCTGGAGTACCCCGGGACTAGCCCATGAGCAGTTCTTC
CDR3aa: CAWSTPGLAHEQFF

d_gene: NA
j_gene: TRBJ1-2
v_gene: TRBV10-3
abundance: few
CDR3nt: TGTGCCATCAGTGAGTCGGGTCCCCGCCAGGGCTACACCTTC
CDR3aa: CAISESGPRQGYTF

d_gene: NA
j_gene: TRBJ1-4
v_gene: TRBV29-1
abundance: NA
CDR3nt: TGCAGCGTCCGGGGGAGGGCTAATGAAAAACTGTTTTTT
CDR3aa: CSVRGRANEKLFF

d_gene: TRBD1
j_gene: TRBJ2-1
v_gene: TRBV12-3/TRBV12-4
abundance: many
CDR3nt: TGTGCCAGCAGTTTGACAGGGGTCCACAATGAGCAGTTCTTC
CDR3aa: CASSLTGVHNEQFF

d_gene: NA
j_gene: TRBJ2-7
v_gene: TRBV11-1
abundance: NA
CDR3nt: TGTGCCAGCAGCTTTCGACTATCCCCCAGCGAGCAGTACTTC
CDR3aa: CASSFRLSPSEQYF

d_gene: TRBD2
j_gene: TRBJ2-4
v_gene: TRBV20-1
abundance: NA
CDR3nt: TGCAGTGCAAGACTAGCGGATTCCAAAAACATTCAGTACTTC
CDR3aa: CSARLADSKNIQYF

d_gene: NA
j_gene: TRBJ2-3
v_gene: TRBV7-3
abundance: few
CDR3nt: TGTGCCAGCAGCATACAGGGATCAGATACGCAGTATTTT
CDR3aa: CASSIQGSDTQYF

d_gene: TRBD1
j_gene: TRBJ2-2
v_gene: TRBV29-1
abundance: many
CDR3nt: TGCAGCGTTTCTGGACAGGGATTGGTGGCCGGGGAGCTGTTTTTT
CDR3aa: CSVSGQGLVAGELFF

d_gene: TRBD2
j_gene: TRBJ2-5
v_gene: TRBV20-1
abundance: NA
CDR3nt: TGCAGTGCTAGATCGGGTAGCGGGAGTGGGGAGACCCAGTACTTC
CDR3aa: CSARSGSGSGETQYF

d_gene: NA
j_gene: TRBJ1-4
v_gene: TRBV7-2
abundance: NA
CDR3nt: TGTGCCGCGGGGGCAGGGCTCAATGAAAAACTGTTTTTT
CDR3aa: CAAGAGLNEKLFF

d_gene: NA
j_gene: TRBJ1-1
v_gene: TRBV9
abundance: NA
CDR3nt: TGTGCCAGCTCCCGAGGACACCAGAACACTGAAGCTTTCTTT
CDR3aa: CASSRGHQNTEAFF

d_gene: NA
j_gene: TRBJ2-7
v_gene: TRBV20-1
abundance: NA
CDR3nt: TGCAGTTGGGGGCAGGCCTACGAGCAGTACTTC
CDR3aa: CSWGQAYEQYF

d_gene: TRBD1
j_gene: TRBJ2-4
v_gene: TRBV10-1
abundance: few
CDR3nt: TGCGCCAGCAGTGAGGTCAGGGGGCTAGCCAAAAACATTCAGTACTTC
CDR3aa: CASSEVRGLAKNIQYF

d_gene: NA
j_gene: TRBJ2-1
v_gene: TRBV7-9
abundance: many
CDR3nt: TGTGCCAGCAGCCCCCCGCGGGTTGAGCAGTTCTTC
CDR3aa: CASSPPRVEQFF

d_gene: TRBD1
j_gene: TRBJ1-3
v_gene: TRBV18
abundance: few
CDR3nt: TGTGCCAGCTCACGAGGGACAGCCGGAAACACCATATATTTT
CDR3aa: CASSRGTAGNTIYF

d_gene: NA
j_gene: TRBJ2-2
v_gene: TRBV11-1
abundance: NA
CDR3nt: TGTGCCAGCAGCGAGACAGTTAACACCGGGGAGCTGTTTTTT
CDR3aa: CASSETVNTGELFF

d_gene: NA
j_gene: TRBJ2-3
v_gene: TRBV5-1
abundance: once
CDR3nt: TGCGCCAGCAGATGGACAGCCACCGACTTCACAGATACGCAGTATTTT
CDR3aa: CASRWTATDFTDTQYF

d_gene: NA
j_gene: TRBJ2-3
v_gene: TRBV4-3
abundance: few
CDR3nt: TGCGCCAGCAGCCCAGGGACCATAGCGGATACGCAGTATTTT
CDR3aa: CASSPGTIADTQYF

d_gene: NA
j_gene: TRBJ1-5
v_gene: TRBV7-2
abundance: few
CDR3nt: TGTGCCAGCAGCCCACGTTCGGGAAGGGGCGTTCAGCCCCAGCATTTT
CDR3aa: CASSPRSGRGVQPQHF

d_gene: NA
j_gene: TRBJ2-5
v_gene: TRBV15
abundance: many
CDR3nt: TGTGCCACCAGCGGGAGGACAGGCGTGAGAGAGACCCAGTACTTC
CDR3aa: CATSGRTGVRETQYF

d_gene: NA
j_gene: TRBJ1-6
v_gene: TRBV4-1
abundance: few
CDR3nt: TGCGCCAGCAGCCAAGAATGGGGTTCACCCCTCCACTTT
CDR3aa: CASSQEWGSPLHF

d_gene: NA
j_gene: TRBJ1-1
v_gene: TRBV20-1
abundance: few
CDR3nt: TGCAGTGCCTTGAAGATTACGGTAGCTTTCTTT
CDR3aa: CSALKITVAFF

d_gene: TRBD1
j_gene: TRBJ1-2
v_gene: TRBV20-1
abundance: NA
CDR3nt: TGCAGTGCTAGCGTCCGGGACAGGGGAAGGGTCGGGTATGGCTACACCTTC
CDR3aa: CSASVRDRGRVGYGYTF

d_gene: TRBD1
j_gene: TRBJ2-7
v_gene: TRBV5-1
abundance: few
CDR3nt: TGCGCCAGCAGCTCACCATCGGGACAGACCATTCCATACGAGCAGTACTTC
CDR3aa: CASSSPSGQTIPYEQYF

d_gene: NA
j_gene: TRBJ2-7
v_gene: TRBV4-3
abundance: few
CDR3nt: TGCGCCAGCAGCCTACGTGGAGGGACACACTACGAGCAGTACTTC
CDR3aa: CASSLRGGTHYEQYF

d_gene: NA
j_gene: TRBJ1-2
v_gene: TRBV4-2
abundance: NA
CDR3nt: TGTGCCAGCAGCCGCCTTCCGGGACTGGAATCCTATGGCTACACCTTC
CDR3aa: CASSRLPGLESYGYTF

d_gene: TRBD2
j_gene: TRBJ2-1
v_gene: TRBV7-6
abundance: few
CDR3nt: TGTGCCAGCAGCTTAGTAGCGGGCCAAATTTACAATGAGCAGTTCTTC
CDR3aa: CASSLVAGQIYNEQFF